These 30 T cell receptor beta chains share one sample of origin, sequenced in a study of T cell changes during pregnancy in multiple sclerosis. Assay: immunoSEQ multiplex PCR; the TCRdb copy retains only in-frame clones and omits some. Altogether 70,000 or so clones are present, 85% to 95% being singletons, with the ten largest covering about 0.27%. This specimen consisted of CD4+ T cells from peripheral blood mononuclear cells, obtained after pregnancy. The receptors shown here come from a female donor with multiple sclerosis, enrolled in a pregnancy study.

This CDR3 is CASSSGTAGNTIYF. The CDR3 nucleotides are TGTGCCAGCAGTTCCGGGACAGCCGGAAACACCATATATTTT. The V and J genes are TRBV28 and TRBJ1-3, with 7 bases identical to TRBD1. CDR3 length equals 14 residues. Looked up from germline, CDR1 is MDHEN and CDR2 is SYDVKM. V shed 4 bases and J 4 bases; nucleotides not matched to a gene: 4. Looking up the rest from reference TRBV28 and TRBJ1-3 gives the full variable domain: DVKVTQSSRYLVKRTGEKVFLECVQDMDHENMFWYRQDPGLGLRLIYFSYDVKMKEKGDIPEGYSVSREKKERFSLILESASTNQTSMYLCASSSGTAGNTIYFGEGSWLTVV.

This clone appeared a single time. V is TRBV5-8 and J is TRBJ2-4; a weak D match, TRBD2 (6 bases). The germline V and J ends were trimmed by 2 bases and 3 bases, with 15 bases remaining between them. The CDR3 spans 16 residues. CDR1 and CDR2 (germline): SGHTS, YDEGEE. The CDR3 spells CASSFRLAGGKNIQYF. The CDR3 DNA sequence: TGTGCCAGCAGCTTTCGGCTAGCCGGGGGCAAAAACATTCAGTACTTC.

This clone showed up just once. The chain uses TRBV19 and TRBJ2-1; possibly TRBD1 for D (9 bases). Germline V lookup: CDR1 LNHDA, CDR2 SQIVND (reference sequence). CDR3 length: 18 amino acids. Trimming cost V 9 bases and J 2 bases, with 26 bases left between them. The DNA for the CDR3 is TGTGCCAGCGGGAGGGGGACAGGGATTGGGGGGACCTACAATGAGCAGTTCTTC. It translates to CASGRGTGIGGTYNEQFF.

The rearrangement uses TRBV28 and TRBJ1-4; D possibly corresponds to TRBD1 (6 bases). CDR1 MDHEN and CDR2 SYDVKM come from the germline V gene. V was pared by 3 bases and J by 7 bases, with 15 bases between. The CDR3 totals 15 residues. CDR3 residues: CASSLSGTSPEKLFF. CDR3 DNA sequence: TGTGCCAGCAGTTTGTCCGGGACAAGCCCTGAAAAACTGTTTTTT.

The gene calls are TRBV5-1 and TRBJ2-1, with 7 nucleotides matching TRBD2. This CDR3 is 14 amino acids long. Germline CDR1 is SGHRS and CDR2 is YFSETQ. V was pared by 4 bases and J by 5 bases, with 6 bases of the junction left unmatched. The CDR3 DNA follows: TGCGCCAGCAGCCAGGGACTATACCACAATGAGCAGTTCTTC. It translates to CASSQGLYHNEQFF.

Comment on this clone: The junction and the germline gene differ at one end; a read error may be behind it. The chain joins TRBV7-3 to TRBJ2-1; the match to TRBD2 covers 10 bases. This CDR3 region has 15 residues. Germline V gene data show CDR1 as SGHTA and CDR2 as FQGTGA. This CDR3 is CASSITSGAWNEQFF. CDR3 DNA sequence: TGTGCCAGCAGCATAACTAGCGGGGCTTGGAATGAGCAGTTCTTC.

The V and J genes are TRBV6-1 and TRBJ2-3; maybe TRBD1 (5 bases). This CDR3 spans 12 amino acids. V dropped 6 bases and J dropped 4 bases, with 8 bases sitting between them. Germline lookup yields CDR1 MNHNS and CDR2 SASEGT. The CDR3 spells CASRGVSDTQYF. In DNA form, the CDR3 reads TGTGCCAGCAGAGGGGTATCAGATACGCAGTATTTT.

This clone has just one count. This chain uses TRBV5-1 with TRBJ2-5, with a possible D match to TRBD1 (5 bases). From germline, CDR1 is SGHRS and CDR2 YFSETQ. Trimming took off 2 bases at V and 5 bases at J, with 10 bases between the two ends. The CDR3 is 13 residues long. The CDR3 spells CASSLGVPETQYF. CDR3 sequence (DNA): TGCGCCAGCAGCTTAGGGGTGCCGGAGACCCAGTACTTC.

This sequence joins TRBV2 and TRBJ2-5, with D perhaps TRBD1 (6 bases). CDR3 length: 13 residues. Looked up from germline, CDR1 is SNHLY and CDR2 is FYNNEI. V lost 6 bases to trimming and J lost 5 bases, with 13 bases between them. CDR3 protein: CASSFGQRETQYF. The CDR3, as DNA: TGTGCCAGCAGCTTCGGACAGCGCGAGACCCAGTACTTC.

The V gene is TRBV6-5, the J gene TRBJ2-4; 9 bases align to TRBD1. The CDR3 totals 14 residues. Germline CDR1 and CDR2: MNHEY and SVGAGI. Trimming removed 8 bases from V and 4 bases from J; junction bases left unmatched: 6. The CDR3 region is CASSPGTGKNIQYF. The CDR3 DNA is TGTGCCAGCTCCCCTGGGACAGGGAAAAACATTCAGTACTTC.

The rearrangement links TRBV5-4 to TRBJ2-7, with a weak D call TRBD1 (5 bases). CDR3 length equals 15 residues. Germline CDR1 reads SGHNT; CDR2 reads YYREEE (reference sequence). V was trimmed by 4 bases and J by 2 bases, leaving 16 bases between them. CDR3 amino acids: CASSLDSKPTYEQYF. The CDR3, as DNA: TGTGCCAGCAGCCTAGACAGTAAACCGACCTACGAGCAGTACTTC.

This chain connects TRBV29-1 to TRBJ2-7; the match to TRBD2 covers 7 bases. The CDR3 has 14 amino acids. With 4 bases clipped from V and 0 bases from J, the junction kept 6 bases outside the gene matches. The V gene's germline CDR1 is SQVTM and CDR2 ANQGSEA. The CDR3 bases are TGCAGCGTTGCACCGGGAGGCTCCTCCTACGAGCAGTACTTC. Translation gives CSVAPGGSSYEQYF.

The J gene is TRBJ2-1, the V gene TRBV15; the D gene is possibly TRBD1 (7 bases). This CDR3 is built from 18 residues. V was pared by 0 bases and J by 0 bases, with 15 bases between. Germline loops: CDR1 LNHNV, CDR2 YYDKDF (reference sequence). The CDR3 spells CATSRDRQGLGSYNEQFF. In DNA form, the CDR3 reads TGTGCCACCAGCAGAGATAGACAGGGACTGGGCTCCTACAATGAGCAGTTCTTC.

The chain is built from TRBV29-1 and TRBJ2-1; TRBD2 is a possible D gene (5 bases). Germline values: CDR1 SQVTM, CDR2 ANQGSEA. This CDR3 contains 11 residues. Trimming took 4 bases from V and 6 from J, leaving 7 bases between them. The chain's CDR3 is CSVGGGNEQFF. CDR3 bases: TGCAGCGTTGGAGGAGGCAATGAGCAGTTCTTC.

The chain carries TRBV30 and TRBJ2-1, with TRBD2 as a possible D gene (6 bases). From germline, CDR1 is GTSNPN and CDR2 SVGIG (reference sequence). V was shortened by 1 base and J by 6 bases, with 16 bases between the two germline ends. The CDR3 has 15 residues. Here the CDR3 reads CAWSGMEGLRNEQFF. The DNA for the CDR3 is TGTGCCTGGAGTGGGATGGAGGGTCTACGCAATGAGCAGTTCTTC.

The V call is TRBV27, the J call TRBJ1-6, with D possibly TRBD1 on 5 matching bases. Trimming pared 6 bases from V and 6 bases from J, leaving 21 bases between. The CDR3 contains 17 residues. The germline gives CDR1 MNHEY, CDR2 SMNVEV (reference sequence). CDR3: CASRVLRFGTRNSPLHF. CDR3 sequence (DNA): TGTGCCAGCAGGGTTCTGAGGTTTGGGACTCGTAATTCACCCCTCCACTTT.

The V call is TRBV5-6, the J call TRBJ2-3; D uncertain. The CDR3 contains 13 residues. Germline values: CDR1 SGHDT, CDR2 YYEEEE. Trimming removed 0 bases from V and 3 bases from J, with 5 bases in between. The CDR3 here is CASSLERTDTQYF. CDR3 DNA sequence: TGTGCCAGCAGCTTGGAGAGAACAGATACGCAGTATTTT.

The chain joins TRBV18 to TRBJ1-1; TRBD1 matches 9 bases. V lost 3 bases to trimming and J lost 3 bases; unmatched junction nucleotides: 2. The CDR3 has 14 residues. Germline CDR1 reads KGHSH; CDR2 reads LQKENI. The CDR3 nucleotides are TGTGCCAGCTCACCCCGGACAGGGGACACTGAAGCTTTCTTT. Protein: CASSPRTGDTEAFF.

This rearrangement joins TRBV9 to TRBJ1-6, with D possibly matching TRBD1 (6 bases). Between the trimmed V and J ends, which lost 4 bases and 4 bases, there was a span of 15 bases. Germline CDR1 SGDLS, CDR2 YYNGEE. This CDR3 has 16 residues. CDR3 DNA: TGTGCCAGCAGCACTCGACAGGCATCATATAATTCACCCCTCCACTTT. Translation: CASSTRQASYNSPLHF.

This sequence joins TRBV5-6 and TRBJ1-5, with a weak D call TRBD1 (5 bases). Germline assignment: CDR1 SGHDT and CDR2 YYEEEE. The CDR3 consists of 17 residues. The V end was cut by 0 bases, the J end by 6 bases, with 19 bases between. The CDR3 sequence: CASSLAGQGGGGQPQHF. CDR3 DNA sequence: TGTGCCAGCAGCTTGGCAGGGCAGGGCGGGGGTGGTCAGCCCCAGCATTTT.

The chain links TRBV5-4 to TRBJ2-1; TRBD2 agrees at 8 bases. From germline, CDR1 is SGHNT and CDR2 YYREEE (reference sequence). The V gene end was trimmed by 0 bases and the J gene end by 7 bases; junction bases not matched to a gene: 9. CDR3 length equals 16 residues. The CDR3 is CASSLVTSGSTNEQFF. The CDR3 region has the DNA TGTGCCAGCAGCTTGGTAACGAGCGGGAGTACTAATGAGCAGTTCTTC. Together with reference TRBV5-4 and TRBJ2-1, the CDR3 gives the full variable domain: ETGVTQSPTHLIKTRGQQVTLRCSSQSGHNTVSWYQQALGQGPQFIFQYYREEENGRGNFPPRFSGLQFPNYSSELNVNALELDDSALYLCASSLVTSGSTNEQFFGPGTRLTVL.

This chain uses TRBV28 with TRBJ2-3; TRBD2 aligns across 10 bases. After removal of 7 bases from V and 1 base from J, the junction contained 5 bases not matched to a gene. The CDR3 runs 15 residues. Per the germline V gene, CDR1 is MDHEN and CDR2 is SYDVKM. CDR3 protein: CASIHGTSGTDTQYF. The CDR3 bases are TGTGCCAGCATCCACGGGACTAGCGGCACAGATACGCAGTATTTT. Full variable domain (remainder filled in from reference TRBV28 and TRBJ2-3): DVKVTQSSRYLVKRTGEKVFLECVQDMDHENMFWYRQDPGLGLRLIYFSYDVKMKEKGDIPEGYSVSREKKERFSLILESASTNQTSMYLCASIHGTSGTDTQYFGPGTRLTVL.

In its sample, this clone was seen once. The CDR3 DNA is TGTGCCAGCAGGTCGACAGGCCCGGGCGGCTACACCTTC. This encodes CASRSTGPGGYTF. The chain couples TRBV2 to TRBJ1-2; possible D gene TRBD1, 6 bases. Between the trimmed V and J ends, which lost 6 bases and 8 bases, there was a span of 16 bases. The germline V gene encodes CDR1 SNHLY and CDR2 FYNNEI. The CDR3 has 13 amino acids.

As DNA, the CDR3 is TGTGCCACGAGGAAGGACTCCTACGAGCAGTACTTC. It translates to CATRKDSYEQYF. The chain recombines TRBV6-5 with TRBJ2-7; D call uncertain. The germline V and J ends were trimmed by 10 bases and 0 bases, with 10 bases remaining between them. This CDR3 contains 12 residues. The germline V gene has CDR1 MNHEY and CDR2 SVGAGI.

V gene TRBV19 combines with J gene TRBJ1-6; no clear D. There are 12 residues in the CDR3. V was pared by 5 bases and J by 7 bases, with 6 bases between. The V gene's germline CDR1 is LNHDA and CDR2 SQIVND (reference sequence). CDR3 protein: CASSVGNSPLHF. CDR3 nucleotide sequence: TGTGCCAGTAGTGTGGGCAATTCACCCCTCCACTTT.

The chain uses TRBV6-6 and TRBJ2-3, with TRBD2 as a possible D gene (5 bases). The CDR3 has 16 amino acids. Per germline, CDR1 MNHNY and CDR2 SVGAGI (reference sequence). V gave up 5 bases and J gave up 0 bases, with 15 bases separating them. The DNA for the CDR3 is TGTGCCAGCAGTAACCACCTAGCCCTGAGCACAGATACGCAGTATTTT. This codes for CASSNHLALSTDTQYF.

The V call is TRBV18, the J call TRBJ1-2, with D maybe TRBD1 (6 bases). The CDR3 has 14 residues. The germline V and J ends were trimmed by 3 bases and 8 bases, with 16 bases remaining between them. Looked up from germline, CDR1 is KGHSH and CDR2 is LQKENI. The CDR3 sequence is CASSPRDTTGGYTF. The CDR3 nucleotides are TGTGCCAGCTCACCTAGGGACACCACGGGAGGCTACACCTTC.

This clone was counted only a few times. V is TRBV30 and J is TRBJ1-5; D might be TRBD1 (5 bases). The CDR3 runs to 15 residues. Germline lookup yields CDR1 GTSNPN and CDR2 SVGIG (reference sequence). Trimming cost V 0 bases and J 1 base, with 10 bases left between them. The CDR3 loop is CAWSVRAGSNQPQHF. The CDR3 DNA is TGTGCCTGGAGTGTAAGGGCAGGGAGCAATCAGCCCCAGCATTTT.

This chain links TRBV10-3 with TRBJ1-6; the match to TRBD1 covers 7 bases. The J segment lost 8 bases and the V segment lost 7 bases, leaving 8 bases of the junction unmatched. The germline gives CDR1 ENHRY, CDR2 SYGVKD. The CDR3 extends over 14 amino acids. For the CDR3, the DNA is TGTGCCATCAATAACAGGGGAGGTGATTCACCCCTCCACTTT. This encodes CAINNRGGDSPLHF.

The chain couples TRBV4-2 to TRBJ2-1; tentatively, D is TRBD1 (5 bases). Deletions cut 0 bases from V and 12 bases from J, with 12 bases between. Germline V CDR1 and CDR2: LGHNA, YNFKEQ. This CDR3 region has 13 residues. CDR3 in amino acids: CASSQERQGTQFF. The CDR3 nucleotides read TGTGCCAGCAGCCAAGAGCGGCAGGGCACGCAGTTCTTC.